These 31 T cell receptor beta chains were sequenced from one sample in a study of cytomegalovirus exposure and HLA in healthy donors. Primers: 60 Vbeta forward and 13 Jbeta reverse. The method was immunoSEQ multiplex PCR; TCRdb's version includes in-frame clones alone and lacks a portion of them. The table includes fewer than 140,000 clones, around 71% detected once. Sequencing was carried out using PBMCs. These receptors were taken from a boy between 10 and 17 years old in good health and CMV-seronegative.

The chain links TRBV30 to TRBJ2-6, with 8 bases aligning to TRBD1. The CDR3 extends over 17 amino acids. The germline V gene has CDR1 GTSNPN and CDR2 SVGIG (reference sequence). Losses at the gene ends were 3 bases for V and 0 bases for J; bases not matched to a gene: 7. CDR3 nucleotides: TGTGCCTGGAGCAAGACAGGGGTTAGCTCTGGGGCCAACGTCCTGACTTTC. Translation: CAWSKTGVSSGANVLTF.

The V gene is TRBV5-6, the J gene TRBJ1-4; D is unclear. The germline V gene encodes CDR1 SGHDT and CDR2 YYEEEE. The CDR3 runs to 14 residues. Between the trimmed V and J ends, which lost 4 bases and 8 bases, there was a span of 15 bases. The CDR3 sequence: CASSPRPGSEKLFF. The CDR3 bases are TGTGCCAGCAGCCCGAGACCGGGTTCCGAAAAACTGTTTTTT.

This chain connects TRBV28 to TRBJ2-7; 8 bases line up with TRBD2. The CDR3 loop spans 14 amino acids. Trimming at V came to 6 bases and at J to 2 bases, leaving 6 bases not matched to a gene. Germline lookup yields CDR1 MDHEN and CDR2 SYDVKM. As DNA, the CDR3 is TGTGCCAGCAGCTCCACTAGCGGTACCTACGAGCAGTACTTC. Translation: CASSSTSGTYEQYF.

The chain employs TRBV5-6 and TRBJ2-5; TRBD2 agrees at 7 bases. The germline gives CDR1 SGHDT, CDR2 YYEEEE. The CDR3 runs 13 residues. Losses at the gene ends were 4 bases for V and 4 bases for J; bases not matched to a gene: 4. Here the CDR3 reads CASSVGLGETQYF. Here the CDR3 DNA reads TGTGCCAGCAGCGTTGGACTAGGAGAGACCCAGTACTTC.

The chain links TRBV28 to TRBJ1-1; 8 bases are shared with TRBD1. The length of the CDR3 is 17 residues. Germline lookup yields CDR1 MDHEN and CDR2 SYDVKM. The V and J ends lost 4 bases and 4 bases, in that order; junction bases with no gene match: 14. The CDR3 protein is CASSSPGRTGRGTEAFF. Here the CDR3 DNA reads TGTGCCAGCAGTTCCCCGGGTAGGACAGGGAGGGGCACTGAAGCTTTCTTT. Full variable domain (rest looked up from reference TRBV28 and TRBJ1-1): DVKVTQSSRYLVKRTGEKVFLECVQDMDHENMFWYRQDPGLGLRLIYFSYDVKMKEKGDIPEGYSVSREKKERFSLILESASTNQTSMYLCASSSPGRTGRGTEAFFGQGTRLTVV.

The chain has TRBV13 and TRBJ2-6, with TRBD1 matching over 11 bases. V shed 6 bases, J shed 1 base, and the junction held 11 bases outside the gene matches. Germline loops: CDR1 PRHDT, CDR2 FYEKMQ (reference sequence). This CDR3 contains 19 residues. CDR3 coding DNA: TGTGCCAGCAGTAGTAGACGAGGGACAGGGGGATCTGGGGCCAACGTCCTGACTTTC. Protein: CASSSRRGTGGSGANVLTF.

The chain links TRBV30 to TRBJ2-5; 10 nucleotides line up with TRBD2. The ends lost 1 base at V and 2 bases at J; junction bases unmatched: 1. The CDR3 is made up of 14 amino acids. Looked up from germline, CDR1 is GTSNPN and CDR2 is SVGIG (reference sequence). The chain's CDR3 is CAWSGSGGQETQYF. The CDR3 region has the DNA TGTGCCTGGAGTGGTAGCGGGGGGCAAGAGACCCAGTACTTC.

V and J are TRBV6-6 and TRBJ1-1; D is unresolved. The CDR3 contains 14 residues. Germline assignment: CDR1 MNHNY and CDR2 SVGAGI (reference sequence). V shed 2 bases and J shed 0 bases, with 7 bases lying between them. CDR3 loop: CASSYAVLNTEAFF. In DNA form, the CDR3 reads TGTGCCAGCAGTTACGCGGTATTGAACACTGAAGCTTTCTTT.

The genes are TRBV25-1 and TRBJ1-6; 8 bases fit TRBD1. Germline CDR1 MGHDK, CDR2 SYGVNS. Trimming at V came to 5 bases and at J to 10 bases, leaving 4 bases not matched to a gene. The CDR3 is 13 amino acids. The CDR3 nucleotides read TGTGCCAGCAGTTGGACAGGGATATCACCCCTCCACTTT. It translates to CASSWTGISPLHF.

The chain uses TRBV6-5 and TRBJ2-5; D remains unclear. The CDR3 covers 11 residues. V was pared by 2 bases and J by 5 bases, with 3 bases between. The germline CDR1 and CDR2 sequences are MNHEY and SVGAGI. CDR3 sequence: CASSYLETQYF. CDR3 DNA: TGTGCCAGCAGTTACCTGGAGACCCAGTACTTC.

The chain recombines TRBV4-1 with TRBJ1-5, with a tentative D call TRBD1 (6 bases). Trimming cost V 3 bases and J 4 bases, with 16 bases left between them. This CDR3 comprises 16 residues. Germline V gives CDR1 MGHRA, CDR2 YSYEKL. CDR3 amino acids: CASSQLTGNINQPQHF. CDR3 coding DNA: TGCGCCAGCAGCCAGTTAACAGGGAACATAAATCAGCCCCAGCATTTT.

The sample holds a few counts of this clone. The chain couples TRBV7-9 to TRBJ1-1; the D is unclear. Per germline, CDR1 SEHNR and CDR2 FQNEAQ (reference sequence). Trimming removed 5 bases at V and 3 bases at J, with 16 bases between. The CDR3 has 15 residues. CDR3 sequence: CASSGRVWEYTEAFF. CDR3 DNA sequence: TGTGCCAGCAGCGGCCGGGTTTGGGAGTACACTGAAGCTTTCTTT.

V usage is TRBV4-2 and J usage is TRBJ2-3; weak D call: TRBD2 (5 bases). The length of the CDR3 is 15 residues. Per germline, CDR1 LGHNA and CDR2 YNFKEQ. V was shortened by 0 bases and J by 9 bases, with 16 bases between the two germline ends. The CDR3 coding sequence is TGTGCCAGCAGCCAAGAAGGTCGAGGGAGCCCCACGCAGTATTTT. This gives the protein CASSQEGRGSPTQYF.

The CDR3 sequence: CASSRQGNYGYTF. CDR3 nucleotide sequence: TGTGCCAGCAGCAGACAGGGGAACTATGGCTACACCTTC. The chain combines TRBV6-5 with TRBJ1-2, with 8 positions matching TRBD1. J lost 2 bases, V lost 6 bases, and 2 bases had no gene match. This CDR3 has 13 residues. The germline V gene encodes CDR1 MNHEY and CDR2 SVGAGI.

This chain uses TRBV10-3 with TRBJ1-5; D call uncertain. Germline values: CDR1 ENHRY, CDR2 SYGVKD. V lost 1 base and J lost 4, with 5 bases in between. The CDR3 runs 13 residues. The CDR3 sequence: CAISEFVNQPQHF. The CDR3 nucleotides read TGTGCCATCAGTGAGTTCGTAAATCAGCCCCAGCATTTT.

This sequence joins TRBV19 and TRBJ2-3; a possible D gene is TRBD2 (6 bases). Deletions cut 4 bases from V and 2 bases from J, with 13 bases between. Germline V gene lookup returns CDR1 LNHDA and CDR2 SQIVND (reference sequence). The CDR3 has 15 amino acids. CDR3 nucleotide sequence: TGTGCCAGTAGTAGGGGAGCGGACTACACAGATACGCAGTATTTT. Translating it yields CASSRGADYTDTQYF.

The rearrangement links TRBV9 to TRBJ1-2; D perhaps matches TRBD1 (5 bases). From germline, CDR1 is SGDLS and CDR2 YYNGEE. V was pared by 2 bases and J by 2 bases, with 10 bases between. The CDR3 sequence is 14 residues long. The CDR3 is CASSVQGSNYGYTF. The CDR3 bases are TGTGCCAGCAGCGTCCAGGGTTCAAACTATGGCTACACCTTC.

The chain recombines TRBV5-1 with TRBJ2-1; 8 bases are a match to TRBD1. Germline V gene lookup returns CDR1 SGHRS and CDR2 YFSETQ. This CDR3 has 16 residues. V shed 5 bases, J shed 9 bases, and the junction held 16 bases outside the gene matches. This chain's CDR3 is CASSLIDRGGTSEQFF. Here the CDR3 DNA reads TGCGCCAGCAGTCTGATTGACAGGGGAGGAACAAGTGAGCAGTTCTTC.

The chain couples TRBV30 to TRBJ1-1; possible D gene TRBD1, 5 bases. CDR1 and CDR2 from the germline V gene are GTSNPN and SVGIG (reference sequence). Trimming removed 2 bases from V and 7 bases from J, with 26 bases in between. This CDR3 has 17 residues. The CDR3 DNA follows: TGTGCCTGGAGTAGGAGGCAGGACGGCCTTGGGAGGGGTGAAGCTTTCTTT. Translated, it gives CAWSRRQDGLGRGEAFF. Combining the CDR3 with reference TRBV30 and TRBJ1-1 gives the whole variable domain SQTIHQWPATLVQPVGSPLSLECTVEGTSNPNLYWYRQAAGRGLQLLFYSVGIGQISSEVPQNLSASRPQDRQFILSSKKLLLSDSGFYLCAWSRRQDGLGRGEAFFGQGTRLTVV.

CDR3 DNA sequence: TGTGCCAGTAGTACCCGGACAGGGGATTCTGAAAAACTGTTTTTT. Translated, it gives CASSTRTGDSEKLFF. V is TRBV19 and J is TRBJ1-4; 9 bases agree with TRBD1. V was clipped by 4 bases and J by 7 bases; unmatched bases: 7. Germline CDR1 is LNHDA and CDR2 is SQIVND (reference sequence). The length of the CDR3 is 15 residues.

This chain uses TRBV6-5 with TRBJ2-7; 9 bases are a match to TRBD1. The V gene's germline CDR1 is MNHEY and CDR2 SVGAGI. The trim removed 2 bases at V and 4 bases at J, leaving 6 bases unmatched. The CDR3 contains 15 residues. Written as DNA, the CDR3 is TGTGCCAGCAGTTACCGCCGGACAGGGGAGTACGAGCAGTACTTC. Residues: CASSYRRTGEYEQYF.

The V and J genes are TRBV6-5 and TRBJ2-1; 7 bases are a match to TRBD1. V lost 7 bases to trimming and J lost 1 base; unmatched junction nucleotides: 4. This CDR3 has 14 amino acids. Germline-derived CDR1 and CDR2 are MNHEY and SVGAGI. CDR3 loop: CASTRDSSYNEQFF. CDR3 sequence (DNA): TGTGCCAGCACCCGGGACAGTTCCTACAATGAGCAGTTCTTC.

V and J are TRBV6-1 and TRBJ1-5; D ambiguous. The CDR3 is made up of 13 amino acids. V shed 2 bases and J shed 9 bases, with 11 bases lying between them. Germline V CDR1 and CDR2: MNHNS, SASEGT. CDR3 in amino acids: CASSESGMGPQHF. CDR3 nucleotides: TGTGCCAGCAGTGAATCGGGGATGGGGCCCCAGCATTTT.

This clone was seen once. The chain joins TRBV7-6 to TRBJ2-5; TRBD2 matches at 11 bases. Germline CDR1 reads SGHVS; CDR2 reads FNYEAQ. Trimming removed 3 bases from V and 5 bases from J; junction bases left unmatched: 14. This CDR3 contains 18 residues. For the CDR3, the DNA is TGTGCCAGCAGCTTGGGAGTAGCGGGGGGGTTCCCCCGGGAGACCCAGTACTTC. It specifies CASSLGVAGGFPRETQYF.

The chain couples TRBV6-5 to TRBJ1-2; D is perhaps TRBD1 (6 bases). The CDR3 contains 14 residues. Germline lookup yields CDR1 MNHEY and CDR2 SVGAGI. Trimming shortened V by 6 bases and J by 4 bases, and 15 bases separated the two germline ends. CDR3 residues: CASRRTTGRYGYTF. CDR3 sequence (DNA): TGTGCCAGCAGACGGACGACAGGCCGCTATGGCTACACCTTC.

The rearrangement joins TRBV7-9 to TRBJ1-1, with 7 bases fitting TRBD1. CDR1 SEHNR and CDR2 FQNEAQ come from the germline V gene (reference sequence). The CDR3 sequence is 15 residues long. V trimming: 5 bases; J trimming: 5 bases; junction bases outside the gene matches: 11. CDR3 residues: CASSDRDRDRTEAFF. The CDR3 DNA follows: TGTGCCAGCAGCGATCGAGACAGGGATCGGACTGAAGCTTTCTTT.

This clone occurred once. The DNA of the CDR3 is TGTGCCAGCAGCCAAGATAAGAGCAGGGCTTTCTTT. This codes for CASSQDKSRAFF. The rearrangement links TRBV14 to TRBJ1-1; no reliable D call. CDR1 and CDR2 from the germline V gene are SGHDN and FVKESK. The CDR3 runs to 12 residues. V was shortened by 0 bases and J by 11 bases, with 10 bases between the two germline ends.

The chain combines TRBV19 with TRBJ2-1; D may be TRBD2 (6 bases). The CDR3 consists of 14 residues. Trimming cost V 1 base and J 6 bases, with 10 bases left between them. From germline, CDR1 is LNHDA and CDR2 SQIVND (reference sequence). This CDR3 is CASSIGAGSNEQFF. The CDR3 DNA sequence: TGTGCCAGTAGTATAGGGGCGGGGAGCAATGAGCAGTTCTTC.

This chain connects TRBV7-9 to TRBJ1-2, with TRBD1 matching 7 bases. Trimming took 2 bases from V and 10 from J; bases not matched to a gene: 7. Germline values: CDR1 SEHNR, CDR2 FQNEAQ (reference sequence). The CDR3 covers 13 residues. This chain's CDR3 is CASSLFQGVDYTF. For the CDR3, the DNA is TGTGCCAGCAGCTTATTTCAGGGGGTTGACTACACCTTC.

V usage is TRBV5-1 and J usage is TRBJ2-7; tentatively, D is TRBD1 (6 bases). V was trimmed by 3 bases and J by 3 bases, leaving 10 bases between them. Germline CDR1 and CDR2: SGHRS and YFSETQ. The CDR3 spans 13 residues. In nucleotides, the CDR3 is TGCGCCAGCAGCTGGGGACATCTCTACGAGCAGTACTTC. Encoded protein: CASSWGHLYEQYF.

CDR3 amino acids: CASSLKRQGSHQPQHF. The CDR3 nucleotides read TGTGCCAGCAGCCTAAAGAGGCAGGGATCGCATCAGCCCCAGCATTTT. The chain employs TRBV27 and TRBJ1-5; maybe TRBD1 (5 bases). The CDR3 runs to 16 residues. Per the germline V gene, CDR1 is MNHEY and CDR2 is SMNVEV (reference sequence). V was clipped by 6 bases and J by 5 bases, with 20 bases between them.